The 26 T cell receptor beta chains below all came from one sample that was sequenced in a study of siplizumab effects on memory and regulatory T cells. Clones were read by immunoSEQ multiplex PCR, and TCRdb kept only the in-frame ones, dropping some. The table has some 100,000 clones, 80% to 95% seen once; the top ten hold around 0.15%. Specimen: non-Treg CD4+ T cells sorted from blood. The source of these receptors is a human donor in good health.

This chain joins TRBV21-1 and TRBJ1-1. TRBV21-1 is designated a pseudogene. The length of the CDR3 is 18 residues. CDR3 loop: CASSKAPGRSDVDTEAFF. The CDR3 DNA is TGTGCCAGCAGCAAAGCACCGGGACGCTCGGACGTGGACACTGAAGCTTTCTTT.

V gene TRBV28 combines with J gene TRBJ2-2; D possibly corresponds to TRBD2 (5 bases). CDR3 length equals 17 residues. Trimming pared 6 bases from V and 5 bases from J, leaving 22 bases between. In germline, CDR1 is MDHEN, CDR2 SYDVKM. CDR3 protein: CASRPPEGAPGTGELFF. The CDR3 DNA is TGTGCCAGCAGGCCACCCGAAGGAGCCCCGGGGACCGGGGAGCTGTTTTTT.

The chain has TRBV4-2 and TRBJ2-3; 13 nucleotides align to TRBD2. CDR1 and CDR2 (germline): LGHNA, YNFKEQ. This CDR3 is built from 17 residues. V was clipped by 1 base and J by 3 bases; unmatched bases: 4. CDR3 sequence reads: CASSQATSGGPTDTQYF. The CDR3, as DNA: TGTGCCAGCAGCCAAGCGACTAGCGGGGGGCCTACAGATACGCAGTATTTT.

The chain couples TRBV7-3 to TRBJ2-2, with 13 bases that match TRBD2. V lost 4 bases, J lost 3 bases, and 8 bases stayed unmatched. This CDR3 has 18 residues. From germline, CDR1 is SGHTA and CDR2 FQGTGA. DNA for the CDR3: TGTGCCAGCAGCTCCGGACTAGCGGGGGCCGCTTACACCGGGGAGCTGTTTTTT. Translating gives CASSSGLAGAAYTGELFF. The whole variable domain, filled in from reference TRBV7-3 and TRBJ2-2, reads GAGVSQTPSNKVTEKGKYVELRCDPISGHTALYWYRQSLGQGPEFLIYFQGTGAADDSGLPNDRFFAVRPEGSVSTLKIQRTERGDSAVYLCASSSGLAGAAYTGELFFGEGSRLTVL.

V usage is TRBV5-1 and J usage is TRBJ2-4; 7 bases agree with TRBD1. Germline lookup yields CDR1 SGHRS and CDR2 YFSETQ. This CDR3 has 16 amino acids. V was pared by 0 bases and J by 2 bases, with 5 bases of the junction left unmatched. This CDR3 reads CASSLEGGATKNIQYF. CDR3 nucleotide sequence: TGCGCCAGCAGCTTGGAAGGGGGCGCAACCAAAAACATTCAGTACTTC.

This chain's CDR3 is CAISELLARQETQYF. The CDR3 DNA is TGTGCCATCAGTGAATTGTTAGCGAGGCAAGAGACCCAGTACTTC. The chain carries TRBV10-3 and TRBJ2-5; a possible D gene is TRBD2 (5 bases). Per the germline V gene, CDR1 is ENHRY and CDR2 is SYGVKD. The CDR3 contains 15 residues. Trimming pared 3 bases from V and 2 bases from J, leaving 13 bases between.

This chain joins TRBV11-2 and TRBJ2-3; tentatively, D is TRBD1 (5 bases). V lost 1 base and J lost 4, with 12 bases in between. Germline assignment: CDR1 SGHAT and CDR2 FQNNGV. The CDR3 extends over 15 amino acids. The CDR3 region is CASSLVGVGPDTQYF. The CDR3 DNA sequence: TGTGCCAGCAGCTTAGTTGGGGTGGGGCCAGATACGCAGTATTTT.

The V and J genes are TRBV7-9 and TRBJ2-3, with 8 bases aligning to TRBD1. The CDR3 covers 15 residues. Germline CDR1 SEHNR, CDR2 FQNEAQ (reference sequence). V shed 5 bases and J 4 bases; nucleotides not matched to a gene: 8. CDR3 sequence: CASSGHRGAPDTQYF. As DNA, the CDR3 is TGTGCCAGCAGCGGACACAGGGGGGCCCCAGATACGCAGTATTTT.

This clone was recorded once. The chain employs TRBV6-4 and TRBJ2-3, with a possible D match to TRBD2 (5 bases). The germline gives CDR1 MRHNA, CDR2 SNTAGT. CDR3 length: 15 residues. V was shortened by 3 bases and J by 0 bases, with 10 bases between the two germline ends. The CDR3 nucleotides are TGTGCCAGCAGTGAAACTAGTTTCAGCACAGATACGCAGTATTTT. Its protein product is CASSETSFSTDTQYF.

The CDR3: CAGGRGDTEAFF. CDR3 nucleotides: TGTGCCGGGGGGCGGGGGGACACTGAAGCTTTCTTT. The V and J genes are TRBV30 and TRBJ1-1, with a tentative D call TRBD1 (6 bases). The CDR3 has 12 amino acids. V was shortened by 8 bases and J by 3 bases, with 13 bases between the two germline ends. The germline gives CDR1 GTSNPN, CDR2 SVGIG (reference sequence).

The chain has TRBV13 and TRBJ2-2; 7 bases agree with TRBD1. The CDR3 consists of 15 residues. V gave up 4 bases and J gave up 9 bases; unmatched junction bases: 11. Germline loops: CDR1 PRHDT, CDR2 FYEKMQ (reference sequence). The CDR3 protein is CASSYGDRPPRELFF. The CDR3 region has the DNA TGTGCCAGCAGCTATGGGGACAGACCACCGAGGGAGCTGTTTTTT.

The chain has TRBV5-4 and TRBJ1-2; 7 positions agree with TRBD1. The CDR3 length is 15 residues. V was clipped by 3 bases and J by 2 bases; unmatched bases: 7. The germline V gene has CDR1 SGHNT and CDR2 YYREEE (reference sequence). CDR3 in amino acids: CASSSPDRANYGYTF. The CDR3 region has the DNA TGTGCCAGCAGCTCTCCTGACAGGGCGAACTATGGCTACACCTTC.

The chain uses TRBV15 and TRBJ1-6; a possible D gene is TRBD1 (5 bases). The CDR3 is made up of 14 amino acids. In germline, CDR1 is LNHNV, CDR2 YYDKDF (reference sequence). The V gene lost 1 base and the J gene lost 7 bases, with 8 bases spanning the gap. The CDR3 bases are TGTGCCACCAGCAGAGTGGGGGGAAATTCACCCCTCCACTTT. As protein: CATSRVGGNSPLHF.

The chain links TRBV19 to TRBJ2-1, with D possibly being TRBD1 (7 bases). Germline CDR1 is LNHDA and CDR2 is SQIVND (reference sequence). V lost 8 bases, J lost 6 bases, and 20 bases lay in between. The CDR3 spans 15 residues. The chain's CDR3 is CASGQDRIGGNEQFF. In nucleotides, the CDR3 is TGTGCCAGTGGCCAGGACAGGATCGGGGGCAATGAGCAGTTCTTC.

This chain uses TRBV10-3 with TRBJ2-3; D is uncertain. This CDR3 comprises 14 residues. CDR1 ENHRY and CDR2 SYGVKD come from the germline V gene. V shed 6 bases and J shed 4 bases, with 14 bases lying between them. The CDR3 here is CAIRSADHADTQYF. The CDR3, as DNA: TGTGCCATCAGGTCCGCAGATCATGCAGATACGCAGTATTTT.

The chain has TRBV9 and TRBJ2-7, with TRBD2 matching 13 bases. The CDR3 runs to 15 residues. Germline-derived CDR1 and CDR2 are SGDLS and YYNGEE. The V segment lost 4 bases and the J segment 4 bases; nucleotides outside the gene matches: 5. CDR3 region: CASSRLAGGSYEQYF. The CDR3 nucleotides are TGTGCCAGCAGCCGACTAGCGGGGGGTTCGTACGAGCAGTACTTC.

The chain combines TRBV7-2 with TRBJ2-7; the D gene is possibly TRBD2 (5 bases). Trimming removed 5 bases at V and 6 bases at J, with 14 bases between. The CDR3 extends over 13 amino acids. Germline V gene lookup returns CDR1 SGHTA and CDR2 FQGNSA. The CDR3 region has the DNA TGTGCCAGCAGCCCCCGAATCGGGATCGAGCAGTACTTC. It yields the protein CASSPRIGIEQYF.

The rearrangement joins TRBV15 to TRBJ2-3, with D possibly being TRBD1 (5 bases). Trimming cost V 1 base and J 3 bases, with 17 bases left between them. Per the germline V gene, CDR1 is LNHNV and CDR2 is YYDKDF (reference sequence). The CDR3 sequence is 17 residues long. CDR3 residues: CATSRVPGYESTDTQYF. In nucleotides, the CDR3 is TGTGCCACCAGCAGAGTACCAGGGTATGAATCAACAGATACGCAGTATTTT.

The gene calls are TRBV6-4 and TRBJ1-2; D unresolved. The CDR3 sequence is 14 residues long. From germline, CDR1 is MRHNA and CDR2 SNTAGT. V dropped 3 bases and J dropped 4 bases, with 12 bases sitting between them. The chain's CDR3 is CASSEYGGIYGYTF. CDR3 DNA sequence: TGTGCCAGCAGTGAATACGGCGGTATCTATGGCTACACCTTC.

The CDR3: CASSLGWAGGAFF. The CDR3 DNA reads TGTGCCAGCAGCTTGGGCTGGGCGGGAGGAGCTTTCTTT. V is TRBV5-8 and J is TRBJ1-1; D ambiguous. Germline CDR1 and CDR2: SGHTS and YDEGEE. Trimming took 0 bases from V and 10 from J, leaving 13 bases between them. The CDR3 has 13 amino acids.

This rearrangement joins TRBV5-6 to TRBJ2-1; TRBD2 matches 11 bases. The CDR3 totals 15 residues. J gave up 6 bases and V 2 bases, and 4 bases lay outside the gene matches. Per the germline V gene, CDR1 is SGHDT and CDR2 is YYEEEE. DNA for the CDR3: TGTGCCAGCAGCTTTAGCGGGGGGGCGGCCAATGAGCAGTTCTTC. It encodes CASSFSGGAANEQFF.

In this sample, this clone turned up once. The CDR3 here is CASSISSATSGGFSDTQYF. CDR3 bases: TGTGCCAGTAGTATCAGCTCTGCGACTAGCGGGGGGTTCTCAGATACGCAGTATTTT. The chain is built from TRBV19 and TRBJ2-3; 13 bases fit TRBD2. There are 19 residues in the CDR3. V shed 3 bases, J shed 4 bases, and the junction held 13 bases outside the gene matches. The V gene's germline CDR1 is LNHDA and CDR2 SQIVND (reference sequence).

This CDR3 is CASSLGLAGGPAGELFF. The CDR3 DNA reads as TGTGCCAGCAGTTTGGGACTAGCGGGGGGGCCGGCCGGGGAGCTGTTTTTT. The chain carries TRBV28 and TRBJ2-2; 16 positions agree with TRBD2. The V gene end was trimmed by 3 bases and the J gene end by 6 bases; junction bases not matched to a gene: 4. CDR1 MDHEN and CDR2 SYDVKM come from the germline V gene. The CDR3 length is 17 residues. The full variable domain, completed using reference TRBV28 and TRBJ2-2, is DVKVTQSSRYLVKRTGEKVFLECVQDMDHENMFWYRQDPGLGLRLIYFSYDVKMKEKGDIPEGYSVSREKKERFSLILESASTNQTSMYLCASSLGLAGGPAGELFFGEGSRLTVL.

The rearrangement links TRBV2 to TRBJ2-3; 9 positions agree with TRBD1. Germline values: CDR1 SNHLY, CDR2 FYNNEI. This CDR3 has 15 amino acids. With V trimmed by 4 bases and J by 5 bases, 7 bases remained unmatched. CDR3 in DNA: TGTGCCAGCAGTGTACAGGGGGCTGATATAGATACGCAGTATTTT. As protein: CASSVQGADIDTQYF.

The chain employs TRBV7-9 and TRBJ2-5; 9 bases are shared with TRBD2. The length of the CDR3 is 15 residues. Germline CDR1 and CDR2: SEHNR and FQNEAQ (reference sequence). The J segment lost 2 bases and the V segment lost 5 bases, leaving 6 bases of the junction unmatched. The CDR3 spells CASSPLRGGQETQYF. CDR3 bases: TGTGCCAGCAGCCCTTTGCGGGGGGGGCAAGAGACCCAGTACTTC. Looking up the rest from reference TRBV7-9 and TRBJ2-5 gives the full variable domain: DTGVSQNPRHKITKRGQNVTFRCDPISEHNRLYWYRQTLGQGPEFLTYFQNEAQLEKSRLLSDRFSAERPKGSFSTLEIQRTEQGDSAMYLCASSPLRGGQETQYFGPGTRLLVL.

The chain carries TRBV5-5 and TRBJ2-3; 11 bases are shared with TRBD2. The CDR3 is 15 amino acids. V shed 3 bases, J shed 7 bases, and the junction held 7 bases outside the gene matches. Germline V gene sequence: CDR1 SGHKS, CDR2 YYEKEE (reference sequence). CDR3 protein: CASSSLTSGVYTQYF. In nucleotides, the CDR3 is TGTGCCAGCAGCTCCTTGACTAGCGGGGTCTATACGCAGTATTTT. The variable domain in full, with the rest retrieved from reference TRBV5-5 and TRBJ2-3, is DAGVTQSPTHLIKTRGQQVTLRCSPISGHKSVSWYQQVLGQGPQFIFQYYEKEERGRGNFPDRFSARQFPNYSSELNVNALLLGDSALYLCASSSLTSGVYTQYFGPGTRLTVL.